This T cell receptor beta chain was observed in a study of blood T cells in healthy people across ages. Through a sample-barcoded 5' primer and a J-beta primer mix, a second PCR was run for about 6 to 11 cycles. The study obtained at least 2.5 million CDR3-containing paired-end reads from every sample. MiXCR, run by TCRdb on the 5' RACE reads, gives a single entry per CDR3 protein. The sample includes about 1.8 million distinct CDR3 sequences, about 50% seen only once; the top ten take 2.1%. The CDR3 is 14 amino acids. Germline V gene sequence: CDR1 DFQATT, CDR2 SNEGSKA (reference sequence). V gave up 5 bases and J gave up 1 base, with 14 bases separating them. With regard to this clonotype: What it binds is unknown.

Findings of the study overall: Possibly confounding the expanded clonotype changes was the fact that donor CMV status was unknown.

Healthy Caucasian individuals from Russia aged about 6 to 100 were enrolled as donors. Whenever a sample was processed, at least 6 million PBMCs were isolated. V gene TRBV20-1 combines with J gene TRBJ1-2; perhaps TRBD1 as D (5 bases). The receptor was isolated from a woman in her thirties or forties in good health. Sequenced sample: blood. The CDR3 nucleotides are TGCAGTGCTGTCCTGGGGCGGGGTAACTATGGCTACACCTTC. Protein sequence: CSAVLGRGNYGYTF.